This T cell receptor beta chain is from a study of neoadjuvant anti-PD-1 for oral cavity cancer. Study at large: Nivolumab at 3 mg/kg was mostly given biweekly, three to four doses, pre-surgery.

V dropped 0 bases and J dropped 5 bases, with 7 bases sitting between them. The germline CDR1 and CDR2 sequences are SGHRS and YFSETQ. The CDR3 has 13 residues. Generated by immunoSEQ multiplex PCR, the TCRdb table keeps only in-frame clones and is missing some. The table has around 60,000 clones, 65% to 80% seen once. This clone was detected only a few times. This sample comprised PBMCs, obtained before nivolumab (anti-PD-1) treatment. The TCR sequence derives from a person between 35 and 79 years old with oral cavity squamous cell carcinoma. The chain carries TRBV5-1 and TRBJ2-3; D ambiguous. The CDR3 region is CASSLGFGDTQYF. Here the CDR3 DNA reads TGCGCCAGCAGCTTGGGCTTCGGAGATACGCAGTATTTT.